This T cell receptor (beta chain) is drawn from a study of memory CD4+ T cells and cytomegalovirus serostatus. The sort gate was single viable CD3+CD4+CD8-CD45RO+ cells for memory CD4+ T cells. Trimming pared 4 bases from V and 5 bases from J, leaving 11 bases between. The CDR3 contains 13 residues. CDR1 and CDR2 (germline): MNHNS, SASEGT. Clones were sequenced by immunoSEQ multiplex PCR, and TCRdb holds only the in-frame ones, with some missing. The table lists about 60,000 clones, 82% of them singletons. The rearrangement uses TRBV6-1 and TRBJ1-2, with a tentative D call TRBD1 (6 bases). Sequencing was done on a sample of memory CD4+ T cells from blood. The receptor comes from an adult in good health and CMV-seronegative. Some clones in this sample may be carry-over from other donors' samples. This CDR3 reads CASSVETGYGYTF. CDR3 nucleotide sequence: TGTGCCAGCAGTGTCGAGACAGGTTATGGCTACACCTTC.